This TCR beta chain was sequenced for a study of molecular identifiers for immune sequencing clone quantification. Overall study findings and caveats: Effector cells had over 99% of their molecules in clones above 20 RNA copies, while naive cells had under 1%. Highly expanded clone sizes could end up underestimated if a barcode were shared by identical TCR molecules.

Trimming took off 0 bases at V and 1 base at J, with 11 bases between the two ends. CDR3 size: 16 residues. Per the germline V gene, CDR1 is KGHDR and CDR2 is SFDVKD. Comment on this clonotype: Its antigen is not known.

MiXCR was run by TCRdb on the PCR reads, yielding one entry per CDR3 protein. The sample lists about 86,000 distinct CDR3 sequences; approximately 25% were seen once. The receptor was isolated from a human donor in good health. Some libraries in this study had Jurkat cell RNA spiked in. The V call is TRBV24-1, the J call TRBJ1-1; no clear D. The sample comprised naive CD8+ T cells from blood, with Jurkat cell RNA spiked in. Subset denoted: FACS-sorted CD8+CD4-CCR7+CD45RA+ naive T cells. The CDR3 nucleotides read TGTGCCACCAGTGATTTGTCGGAGGAGCCGAACACTGAAGCTTTCTTT. Translation: CATSDLSEEPNTEAFF.